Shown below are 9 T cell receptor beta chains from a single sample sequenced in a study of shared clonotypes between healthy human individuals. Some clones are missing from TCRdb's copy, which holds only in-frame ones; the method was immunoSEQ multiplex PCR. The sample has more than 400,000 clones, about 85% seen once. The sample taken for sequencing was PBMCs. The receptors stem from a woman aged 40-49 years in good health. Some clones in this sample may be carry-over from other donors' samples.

In DNA, the CDR3 is TGTGCCAGCAGAAACAACGGCATTCAGTACTTC. Protein product: CASRNNGIQYF. V gene TRBV28 combines with J gene TRBJ2-4; D uncertain. CDR3 length equals 11 residues. CDR1 is MDHEN, CDR2 SYDVKM, per germline. Between the trimmed V and J ends, which lost 6 bases and 9 bases, there was a span of 9 bases.

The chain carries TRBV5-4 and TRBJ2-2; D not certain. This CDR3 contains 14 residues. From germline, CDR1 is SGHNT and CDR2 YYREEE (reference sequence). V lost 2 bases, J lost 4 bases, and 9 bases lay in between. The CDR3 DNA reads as TGTGCCAGCAGCTTAGTGTGGAGCACCGGGGAGCTGTTTTTT. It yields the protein CASSLVWSTGELFF. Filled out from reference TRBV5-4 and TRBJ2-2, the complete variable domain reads ETGVTQSPTHLIKTRGQQVTLRCSSQSGHNTVSWYQQALGQGPQFIFQYYREEENGRGNFPPRFSGLQFPNYSSELNVNALELDDSALYLCASSLVWSTGELFFGEGSRLTVL.

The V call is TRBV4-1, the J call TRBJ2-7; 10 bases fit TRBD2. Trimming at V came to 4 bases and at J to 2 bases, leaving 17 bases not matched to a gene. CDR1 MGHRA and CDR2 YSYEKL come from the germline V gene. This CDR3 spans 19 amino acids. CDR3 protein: CASSLLRGVSGGRTYEQYF. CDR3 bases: TGCGCCAGCAGCCTCCTTCGGGGTGTTAGCGGGGGGAGAACCTACGAGCAGTACTTC.

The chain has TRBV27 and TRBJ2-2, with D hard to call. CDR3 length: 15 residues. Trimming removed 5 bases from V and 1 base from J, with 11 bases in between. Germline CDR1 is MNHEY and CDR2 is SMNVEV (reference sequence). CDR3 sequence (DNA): TGTGCCAGCAGTCCTTTTTCCCAGAACACCGGGGAGCTGTTTTTT. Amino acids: CASSPFSQNTGELFF.

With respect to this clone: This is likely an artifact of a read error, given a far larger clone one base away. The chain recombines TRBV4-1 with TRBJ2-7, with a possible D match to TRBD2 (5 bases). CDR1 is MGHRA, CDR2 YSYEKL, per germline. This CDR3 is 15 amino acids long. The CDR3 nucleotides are TGCGCCAGCAGCCACCTAAAGGCTAGCTCCTACGGGCAGTACTTC. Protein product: CASSHLKASSYGQYF.

The CDR3 bases are TGTGCCAGTAGTGACCTTCGGGGCTCGGATGGCTACACCTTC. It codes for CASSDLRGSDGYTF. The genes are TRBV19 and TRBJ1-2; the D gene is possibly TRBD1 (5 bases). The CDR3 loop spans 14 amino acids. The V end was cut by 5 bases, the J end by 6 bases, with 16 bases between. Germline lookup yields CDR1 LNHDA and CDR2 SQIVND (reference sequence).

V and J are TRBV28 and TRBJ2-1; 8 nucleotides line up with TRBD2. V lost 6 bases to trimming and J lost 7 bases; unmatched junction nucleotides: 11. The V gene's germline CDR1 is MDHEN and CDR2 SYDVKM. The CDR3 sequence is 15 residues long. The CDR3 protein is CASRFGSSGTNEQFF. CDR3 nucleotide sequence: TGTGCCAGCAGGTTCGGAAGTAGCGGGACGAATGAGCAGTTCTTC.

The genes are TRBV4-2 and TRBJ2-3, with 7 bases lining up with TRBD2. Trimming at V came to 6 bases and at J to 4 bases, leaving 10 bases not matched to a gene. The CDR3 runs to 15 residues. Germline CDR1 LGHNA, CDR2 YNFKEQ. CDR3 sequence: CASRRGGRSADTQYF. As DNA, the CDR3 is TGTGCCAGCAGAAGGGGCGGGAGATCGGCAGATACGCAGTATTTT.

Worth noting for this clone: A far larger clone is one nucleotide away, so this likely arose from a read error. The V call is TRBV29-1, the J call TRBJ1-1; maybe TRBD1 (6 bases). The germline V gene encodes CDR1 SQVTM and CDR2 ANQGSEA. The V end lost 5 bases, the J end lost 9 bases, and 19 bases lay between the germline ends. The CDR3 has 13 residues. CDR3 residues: CSVNEQGVGKAFF. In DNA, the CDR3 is TGCAGCGTTAACGAACAGGGAGTCGGCAAAGCTTTCTTT.